This T cell receptor beta chain was identified in a study of T-cell reconstitution after alpha-beta-depleted transplantation in children. The study, taken as a whole, reports: T-cell numbers and diversity, one year after transplant, stemmed largely from T cells that were newly produced. Expanded graft clones, several hundred of them, were reportedly the source of alpha-beta T cells about two months after transplant. For some patients, TCRbeta diversity was high at day 60 because of recipient T cells and thymic progenitors that survived.

J was trimmed by 0 bases and V by 0 bases; bases with no gene match: 3. Germline loops: CDR1 SGDLS, CDR2 YYNGEE. This CDR3 is built from 16 residues. On this clonotype: Its matching antigen is unknown.

Preparing the TCRbeta library involved the use of unique molecular identifiers. TCRdb called the PCR reads again in MiXCR, with one record for every CDR3 protein. This table holds tens of thousands of distinct CDR3 sequences, around 56% found once. The receptor was isolated from a boy younger than two with SCID, due to receive a stem cell transplant. The source material was peripheral blood, sampled before TCRalphabeta/CD19-depleted stem cell transplant. The V and J genes are TRBV9 and TRBJ2-3; 8 bases are a match to TRBD2. In DNA form, the CDR3 reads TGTGCCAGCAGCGTAGCGGCGGGGGGTAGCACAGATACGCAGTATTTT. This sequence encodes CASSVAAGGSTDTQYF.